This passage covers 5 T cell receptor beta chains from one sample sequenced in a study of blood T cell repertoires in COVID-19. Clones were read by immunoSEQ multiplex PCR, and TCRdb kept only the in-frame ones, dropping some. The sample gives fewer than 200,000 clones, 70% to 80% of which show up once; 8.5% to 10% is in the top ten. The specimen sequenced was peripheral blood. Source of these receptors: a woman in her 50s with active or convalescent COVID-19.

The chain combines TRBV20-1 with TRBJ2-7, with TRBD2 as a possible D gene (5 bases). The CDR3 consists of 10 residues. V was shortened by 0 bases and J by 10 bases, with 7 bases between the two germline ends. The germline CDR1 and CDR2 sequences are DFQATT and SNEGSKA (reference sequence). In DNA form, the CDR3 reads TGCAGTGCTAGAGATCTAGCCCAGTACTTC. Protein: CSARDLAQYF.

The chain recombines TRBV7-9 with TRBJ2-3; D perhaps matches TRBD2 (5 bases). CDR1 is SEHNR and CDR2 is FQNEAQ in the germline V gene (reference sequence). The CDR3 covers 15 residues. Trimming removed 1 base at V and 6 bases at J, with 14 bases between. CDR3 protein: CASSLVWVEEDTQYF. The DNA of the CDR3 is TGTGCCAGCAGCTTAGTTTGGGTGGAGGAGGATACGCAGTATTTT.

This chain links TRBV2 with TRBJ2-1, with 10 bases lining up with TRBD1. This CDR3 has 14 residues. The V segment lost 10 bases and the J segment 8 bases; nucleotides outside the gene matches: 11. Germline-derived CDR1 and CDR2 are SNHLY and FYNNEI. CDR3 protein: CATRPGQGSDEQFF. In nucleotides, the CDR3 is TGTGCCACACGACCGGGACAGGGGAGCGATGAGCAGTTCTTC.

In the case of this clone: Other DNA sequences in this specimen translate into the identical CDR3. The chain combines TRBV7-2 with TRBJ2-1; D is unclear. Germline CDR1 SGHTA, CDR2 FQGNSA. V was shortened by 1 base and J by 4 bases, with 5 bases between the two germline ends. This CDR3 region has 13 residues. Written as DNA, the CDR3 is TGTGCCAGCAGCTTAGGCCTATACAATGAGCAGTTCTTC. Its translation is CASSLGLYNEQFF.

The rearrangement uses TRBV7-2 and TRBJ2-2; 9 bases are shared with TRBD2. The CDR3 length is 14 residues. Germline V gives CDR1 SGHTA, CDR2 FQGNSA. The V gene end was trimmed by 5 bases and the J gene end by 6 bases; junction bases not matched to a gene: 4. The CDR3 bases are TGTGCCAGCAGCAGGGTAGCGGGGGCCGGGGAGCTGTTTTTT. Its translation is CASSRVAGAGELFF.